This TCR beta chain was sequenced in a study of blood T cell repertoires in COVID-19. Overall study context: Whether acute or convalescent, the COVID-19 samples came from the United States, Italy and Spain.

CDR3 length: 15 amino acids. With 2 bases clipped from V and 4 bases from J, the junction kept 6 bases outside the gene matches. Germline V gene data show CDR1 as SGHTA and CDR2 as FQGNSA. This clone was counted a single time. Measured with immunoSEQ multiplex PCR; TCRdb has only the in-frame clones, and not every one. This table has approximately 220,000 clones, over 70% appearing once. The TCR was taken from an elderly woman with acute or convalescent COVID-19. The specimen sequenced was peripheral blood. V usage is TRBV7-2 and J usage is TRBJ2-3; 7 bases are a match to TRBD2. The CDR3 region is CASSLIVGGADTQYF. CDR3 in DNA: TGTGCCAGCAGCTTAATCGTGGGAGGGGCAGATACGCAGTATTTT.